A single T cell receptor beta chain is shown here with its context. Its antigen is as yet unknown. This record belongs to a study of beta chain features in type 1 diabetes. Study-level background: No patient-donor differences in age, gender, total cells or subset yield.

V lost 5 bases, J lost 4 bases, and 10 bases stayed unmatched. This CDR3 is built from 16 residues. Germline loops: CDR1 MDHEN, CDR2 SYDVKM. Only one heparinised blood draw was taken per donor, and its volume averaged around 110 mL. Reverse transcribing all isolated RNA meant expressed TCRB transcripts were sequenced. The table came from immunoSEQ multiplex PCR; TCRdb's copy has only in-frame clones and leaves some out. Among 150,000 to 170,000 clones listed, 10% were seen once. Broader study findings: Shorter TCRB CDR3s, moderately but significantly so, marked every one of the four CD4+ subsets in Type 1 diabetes patients.

The sample comprised central memory CD4+ T cells from blood. This receptor was obtained from a man aged 25 to 45 with type 1 diabetes. This chain uses TRBV28 with TRBJ2-3; 9 nucleotides agree with TRBD2. The CDR3 here is CASSISGRYVADTQYF. The CDR3 nucleotides read TGTGCCAGCAGTATAAGCGGGAGGTATGTTGCAGATACGCAGTATTTT. Full variable domain (outside the CDR3, taken from reference TRBV28 and TRBJ2-3): DVKVTQSSRYLVKRTGEKVFLECVQDMDHENMFWYRQDPGLGLRLIYFSYDVKMKEKGDIPEGYSVSREKKERFSLILESASTNQTSMYLCASSISGRYVADTQYFGPGTRLTVL.